The present entry profiles one T cell receptor (beta chain) with its context. There are many counts of this clonotype. Its antigen is currently not known. No per-base quality is available; no much larger clone lies one base away. The hyperthyroidism patients were 18 to 65 years old and newly diagnosed, with a disease duration of less than 2 months. Patients with other autoimmune diseases, uncontrolled infections, pregnancy or lactation were excluded. Diagnosis was based on clinical symptoms, serum thyroxine, TRAb, thyroid ultrasound and orbital computed tomography. Trizol reagent was used to extract the total RNA, and its quality was then checked on an Agilent 2100 Bioanalyzer. CDR1 SGDLS and CDR2 YYNGEE are derived from the germline V gene. Inclusive of the bounding cysteine and phenylalanine, the CDR3 is 13 residues long. The read is trimmed to its CDR3 DNA, 39 bases read in frame from base 1. Trimming costs V 0 bases and J 4 bases, and their ends lie 5 bases apart.

The entry originates in a study of Graves' ophthalmopathy and Graves' hyperthyroidism (dated 2018 in TCRdb). For context, the study as a whole: Hyperthyroidism was considered stable if no progression to ophthalmopathy occurred within 18 months of follow-up. To tell Graves' ophthalmopathy apart from Graves' hyperthyroidism, and to predict which patients would progress to ophthalmopathy, the study relied on TCR beta repertoire signatures. In total, over 130 blood samples were TCR-sequenced: roughly 45 ophthalmopathy, roughly 77 hyperthyroidism and approximately 17 hyperthyroidism-to-ophthalmopathy patients. A discovery set of 95 to 100 patients (43 ophthalmopathy, 55 to 65 stable hyperthyroidism) was enrolled to explore V-J signatures distinguishing ophthalmopathy from hyperthyroidism. The independent validation cohort included 18 to 20 hyperthyroidism patients plus 17 patients who later progressed from hyperthyroidism to ophthalmopathy. In roughly 6 hyperthyroidism patients, the T-cell repertoires found in thyroid tissue were compared with those found in blood. Following sample collection, hyperthyroidism patients were given methimazole at a starting dose of 30 mg daily, and ophthalmopathy patients were given high-dose intravenous methylprednisolone.

TCR beta CDR3 regions were amplified from RNA transcripts for repertoire sequencing. The first round was an RT-PCR using HTBI primers with the Qiagen OneStep RT-PCR kit, and this first round was followed by a second-round multiplex PCR, then size selection and purification. Libraries were sequenced on an Illumina HiSeq2000 using paired-end 100 bp reads. On the authors' methods: Reads were processed with SOAPnuke, discarding reads with adapters, uncalled bases, mean Phred below 15, or no exact constant-primer or identifier match. High-quality paired reads were merged with COPE v1.2.5. Clonotypes were defined as unique nucleotide sequences and were aligned to IMGT TRB V, D and J references using MiTCR v1.1. Only V-J combinations with frequency above 0.0001 were analysed, covering about 99% of repertoires. For each V-J combination, a TCR clonal expansion and chaos score was defined as the ratio of F50 clonal expansion to chaos observed in the TCRdist matrix. Welch's t-statistics and random forest were used to reduce the features to 10 to 15 V-J combinations, which were then used as input to a naive Bayes classifier. The Morisita-Horn index was used to measure how similar the thyroid and blood repertoires were. Using fastp trimming at Q25 and MiXCR clonotype assembly, TCRdb reanalyzed the public sequencing data and kept in-frame beta chains. Each record represents a unique CDR3 protein, reported with the most common genes and DNA among its rows. The V and J calls were not made by the authors but by TCRdb's processing. In all, the sample holds approximately 540,000 distinct CDR3 sequences, and approximately 35% of those were seen once. Together, the top ten hold roughly 4.5% of the sample.

On the study overall, not on this receptor specifically: Sample size was not predetermined statistically, and investigators were not blinded to group allocation. In cross-validation, the 13-signature model distinguished ophthalmopathy from stable hyperthyroidism with 87.88% sensitivity and 81.08% specificity, while in the test set the corresponding values were approximately 80% and 75%. In validation, the model predicted ophthalmopathy progression with less than 71% sensitivity and less than 80% specificity; eleven to twelve predicted patients were CT-confirmed with GO in a median of about 7.1 months. Among expanded thyroid clonotypes with frequency above 0.001, most also showed up in blood, which suggests that blood repertoires may reflect the thyroid immune response.

Sequencing input: peripheral blood or thyroid tissue (not recorded which). This clonotype was obtained from an adult man with Graves' hyperthyroidism. The chain couples TRBV9 to TRBJ1-3, with TRBD1 perhaps the D gene, on 5 matching bases. Read as DNA, the sequence is TGTGCCAGCAGCGTAGGACAGGGAAACACCATATATTTT. Its protein is CASSVGQGNTIYF.